This TCR beta chain comes out of a study of shared clonotypes between healthy human individuals. Study as a whole: Donor ages ranged 18 to 49 years: a couple of women, a few men.

Findings of the study overall: Memory subsets generally showed smaller estimated richness than naive subsets did. Investigators expected sequencing depth to affect clonotype sharing among donors.

Naive CD8 cells were CD45RO-negative, positively selected for CCR7, excluding terminally differentiated effector memory CD45RA+ cells. Worth noting for this clone: Its antigen remains unknown.

This CDR3 is 15 amino acids long. V was clipped by 0 bases and J by 2 bases, with 11 bases between them. Germline V CDR1 and CDR2: LGHNA, YNFKEQ. The protocol was immunoSEQ multiplex PCR, while the TCRdb copy is restricted to in-frame clones and leaves out a portion. The sample holds around 2.1 million clones; about 92% are singletons and the top ten take around 1.7%. Sequences were obtained from naive CD8+ T cells from PBMCs. The receptor was isolated from a man aged 18 to 30 in good health. Some clones in this sample may be carry-over from other donors' samples. The chain uses TRBV4-2 and TRBJ2-7, with D possibly matching TRBD1 (5 bases). The chain's CDR3 is CASSQDWQGPYEQYF. The CDR3 region has the DNA TGTGCCAGCAGCCAAGATTGGCAGGGCCCCTACGAGCAGTACTTC.